This T cell receptor (beta chain) came from a study of chemoradiotherapy in HPV16-positive cancers. Findings and caveats of the study: HPV-responsive T-cell expansion during chemoradiotherapy was linked to improved recurrence-free survival in HPV16-positive patients. Non-HPV-specific T cells did not expand in tumors during treatment, whereas candidate HPV-specific clones and E7-related motifs did.

Germline V gives CDR1 SGHTA, CDR2 FQGNSA. The CDR3 covers 16 residues. V shed 0 bases and J 1 base; nucleotides not matched to a gene: 1. Samples were taken several times over chemoradiotherapy. Worth noting for this clone: What it binds is unknown.

Profiled with immunoSEQ multiplex PCR; TCRdb holds only in-frame clones, not every one. This sample has tens of thousands of clones, with 85% to 95% found just once. The material sequenced was blood, taken from a patient who underwent chemoradiotherapy. The TCR sequence derives from a human donor with HPV-associated anogenital cancer. The genes are TRBV7-2 and TRBJ2-2, with 8 bases identical to TRBD2. The CDR3 loop reads CASSLASGGNTGELFF. In DNA form, the CDR3 reads TGTGCCAGCAGCTTAGCAAGCGGGGGGAACACCGGGGAGCTGTTTTTT.